This is a list of T cell receptor beta chains from one sample in a study of blood T cells in healthy people across ages. From the 5' RACE reads, TCRdb called clonotypes with MiXCR, one entry per CDR3 protein. This sample carries some 700,000 distinct CDR3 sequences, about 40% of them seen once, and the ten largest clones take more than 20%. The sequencing input was blood. The receptors derive from a woman aged 55 to 70 in good health. Both conserved end residues are part of each CDR3. A D gene is named only where the DNA matches it firmly. Part of the rows lack a size; the others show once, few, many or a class for expanded clones.

abundance: few; j_gene: TRBJ2-3; v_gene: TRBV4-2; len: 18; d_gene: NA; CDR3nt: TGTGCCAGCAGCCAAGATCAAATGGGACAAAGAAACACAGATACGCAGTATTTT; CDR3aa: CASSQDQMGQRNTDTQYF
abundance: NA; j_gene: TRBJ2-1; v_gene: TRBV7-3; len: 14; d_gene: NA; CDR3nt: TGTGCCAGCAGCCTAACGGCCTCCTACAAGGAGCAGTTCTTC; CDR3aa: CASSLTASYKEQFF
abundance: NA; j_gene: TRBJ2-7; v_gene: TRBV7-2; len: 16; d_gene: TRBD2; CDR3nt: TGTGCCAGCAGCCGCACCCCGGGACTAGCGAGCATCGAGCAGTACTTC; CDR3aa: CASSRTPGLASIEQYF
abundance: few; j_gene: TRBJ2-2; v_gene: TRBV27; len: 15; d_gene: TRBD1; CDR3nt: TGTGCCAGCAGCCTACAGGGGCGCGACACCGGGGAGCTGTTTTTT; CDR3aa: CASSLQGRDTGELFF
abundance: few; j_gene: TRBJ2-3; v_gene: TRBV3-1; len: 17; d_gene: TRBD2; CDR3nt: TGTGCCAGCAGCCAACTGCTAGCGGGAGCTAGCACAGATACGCAGTATTTT; CDR3aa: CASSQLLAGASTDTQYF
abundance: NA; j_gene: TRBJ2-5; v_gene: TRBV3-1; len: 15; d_gene: NA; CDR3nt: TGTGCCAGCAGCCTGACTGACGGAGCAGCCTACGAGCAGTACTTT; CDR3aa: CASSLTDGAAYEQYF
abundance: NA; j_gene: TRBJ2-1; v_gene: TRBV5-4; len: 17; d_gene: TRBD2; CDR3nt: TGTGCCAGCAGCACGGGACTAGCGGAACCAGCCTACAATGAGCAGTTCTTC; CDR3aa: CASSTGLAEPAYNEQFF
abundance: few; j_gene: TRBJ1-2; v_gene: TRBV29-1; len: 13; d_gene: TRBD1; CDR3nt: TGCAGCGTTGTAACTCTAGGGGGCAACGGCTACACCTTC; CDR3aa: CSVVTLGGNGYTF
abundance: NA; j_gene: TRBJ2-7; v_gene: TRBV7-2; len: 13; d_gene: NA; CDR3nt: TGTGCCAGCAGCCCTAGCCCCCTCTACGAGCAGTACTTC; CDR3aa: CASSPSPLYEQYF
abundance: NA; j_gene: TRBJ2-3; v_gene: TRBV7-9; len: 16; d_gene: TRBD2; CDR3nt: TGTGCCAGCAGCCTTAACGTCGCGGGGGGGCCAGATACGCAGTATTTT; CDR3aa: CASSLNVAGGPDTQYF
abundance: NA; j_gene: TRBJ2-6; v_gene: TRBV12-3/TRBV12-4; len: 17; d_gene: NA; CDR3nt: TGTGCCAGCAAGAGGGCAGGCCTTACGTTTGGGGCCAACGTCCTGACTTTC; CDR3aa: CASKRAGLTFGANVLTF
abundance: NA; j_gene: TRBJ2-5; v_gene: TRBV28; len: 13; d_gene: NA; CDR3nt: TGTGCCACCTACGCTGTGGGTCTGGAGACCCAGTACTTC; CDR3aa: CATYAVGLETQYF
abundance: NA; j_gene: TRBJ2-7; v_gene: TRBV3-1; len: 16; d_gene: NA; CDR3nt: TGTGCCAGCAGCCAAGTCGCGGGGGCTCGGCGGGGAGAGCAGTACTTC; CDR3aa: CASSQVAGARRGEQYF
abundance: NA; j_gene: TRBJ2-1; v_gene: TRBV18; len: 14; d_gene: TRBD2; CDR3nt: TGTGCCAGCTCACCGCTGCGGGGGTTAGGTGAGCAGTTCTTC; CDR3aa: CASSPLRGLGEQFF
abundance: NA; j_gene: TRBJ2-1; v_gene: TRBV7-2; len: 14; d_gene: NA; CDR3nt: TGTGCCAGCAGCGTATCCCCCCTGAACAATGAGCAGTTCTTC; CDR3aa: CASSVSPLNNEQFF
abundance: NA; j_gene: TRBJ1-1; v_gene: TRBV20-1; len: 14; d_gene: NA; CDR3nt: TGCAGTGCTAGGAAACAGGGTCAGGACACTGAGGCTTTCTTT; CDR3aa: CSARKQGQDTEAFF
abundance: many; j_gene: TRBJ2-1; v_gene: TRBV12-3/TRBV12-4; len: 13; d_gene: NA; CDR3nt: TGTGCCAGCAGTTCGAGGCGGGAAGGGGAGCAGTTCTTC; CDR3aa: CASSSRREGEQFF
abundance: few; j_gene: TRBJ2-1; v_gene: TRBV4-3; len: 16; d_gene: TRBD1; CDR3nt: TGCGCCAGCAGCCTCCAGGGGGCGGGCACCTACAATGAGCAGTTCTTC; CDR3aa: CASSLQGAGTYNEQFF
abundance: NA; j_gene: TRBJ1-4; v_gene: TRBV5-8; len: 15; d_gene: TRBD1; CDR3nt: TGTGCCAGCAGTGTCCGGGGACAGGGTAGCAGAAAACTGTTTTTT; CDR3aa: CASSVRGQGSRKLFF
abundance: many; j_gene: TRBJ2-1; v_gene: TRBV5-1; len: 14; d_gene: NA; CDR3nt: TGCGCCACCTCAAAGGACTTATCCTACAATGAGCAGTTCTTC; CDR3aa: CATSKDLSYNEQFF
abundance: NA; j_gene: TRBJ2-3; v_gene: TRBV9; len: 17; d_gene: TRBD2; CDR3nt: TGTGCCAGCAGCCCGATTAGCGGGGGGGGAGGCACAGATACGCAGTATTTT; CDR3aa: CASSPISGGGGTDTQYF
abundance: many; j_gene: TRBJ2-7; v_gene: TRBV7-2; len: 16; d_gene: TRBD2; CDR3nt: TGTGCCAGCAGCCCTAGGACTAGCGGGCATGGGTTCGAGCAGTACTTC; CDR3aa: CASSPRTSGHGFEQYF
abundance: NA; j_gene: TRBJ2-1; v_gene: TRBV28; len: 15; d_gene: TRBD2; CDR3nt: TGTGCCAGCAGACCCCATAGCGGGACCTACAATGAGCAGTTCTTC; CDR3aa: CASRPHSGTYNEQFF
abundance: few; j_gene: TRBJ2-6; v_gene: TRBV5-1; len: 16; d_gene: TRBD1; CDR3nt: TGCGCCAGCGTCACAGGGGCGAGCTCTGGGGCCAACGTCCTGACTTTC; CDR3aa: CASVTGASSGANVLTF
abundance: NA; j_gene: TRBJ2-3; v_gene: TRBV20-1; len: 13; d_gene: TRBD2; CDR3nt: TGCAGTGGGCTAGCGGAACGCACAGATACGCAGTATTTT; CDR3aa: CSGLAERTDTQYF
abundance: NA; j_gene: TRBJ2-7; v_gene: TRBV7-3; len: 16; d_gene: TRBD1; CDR3nt: TGTGCCAGCAGCCTAAGTTTTACAGGGGACTCCTACGAGCAGTACTTC; CDR3aa: CASSLSFTGDSYEQYF
abundance: NA; j_gene: TRBJ2-2; v_gene: TRBV29-1; len: 12; d_gene: NA; CDR3nt: TGCAGCTCTTTTGTGAACACCGGGGAGCTGTTTTTT; CDR3aa: CSSFVNTGELFF
abundance: NA; j_gene: TRBJ2-7; v_gene: TRBV20-1; len: 14; d_gene: TRBD2; CDR3nt: TGCAGTGCTTCGGGACTAGCGGTTTCCTACGAGCAGTACTTC; CDR3aa: CSASGLAVSYEQYF
abundance: few; j_gene: TRBJ2-6; v_gene: TRBV14; len: 20; d_gene: TRBD1; CDR3nt: TGTGCCAGCAGCCAAGATCCTGTATGGGACAGGCGCTCTGGGGCCAACGTCCTGACTTTC; CDR3aa: CASSQDPVWDRRSGANVLTF
abundance: few; j_gene: TRBJ2-7; v_gene: TRBV20-1; len: 13; d_gene: TRBD1; CDR3nt: TGCAGTGCTAGAGTCGACAGGGTGAACGAGCAGTACTTC; CDR3aa: CSARVDRVNEQYF
abundance: many; j_gene: TRBJ1-4; v_gene: TRBV29-1; len: 13; d_gene: NA; CDR3nt: TGCAGCGTTGAAAGACAGTCTAATGAAAAACTGTTTTTT; CDR3aa: CSVERQSNEKLFF
abundance: NA; j_gene: TRBJ2-5; v_gene: TRBV20-1; len: 12; d_gene: NA; CDR3nt: TGCAGTGCTAGAGCCTTCCAAGAGACCCAGTACTTC; CDR3aa: CSARAFQETQYF
abundance: NA; j_gene: TRBJ2-1; v_gene: TRBV27; len: 17; d_gene: TRBD2; CDR3nt: TGTGCCAGCAGCCGACCGGGAGTTGCGGGAGGGGGAGGTGAGCAGTTCTTC; CDR3aa: CASSRPGVAGGGGEQFF
abundance: few; j_gene: TRBJ2-7; v_gene: TRBV3-1; len: 16; d_gene: TRBD2; CDR3nt: TGTGCCAGCAGCCGTTCCTTCGGGGGGATAGGGAACGAGCAGTACTTC; CDR3aa: CASSRSFGGIGNEQYF
abundance: once; j_gene: TRBJ2-2; v_gene: TRBV3-1; len: 19; d_gene: TRBD2; CDR3nt: TGTGCCAGCAGCCAAGATTGGGGAGCGGGGTCATCGAACACCGGGGAGCTGTTTTTT; CDR3aa: CASSQDWGAGSSNTGELFF
abundance: few; j_gene: TRBJ2-5; v_gene: TRBV27; len: 14; d_gene: NA; CDR3nt: TGTGCCAGCAGTTGGCGGCAGGGAGACGAGACCCAGTACTTC; CDR3aa: CASSWRQGDETQYF
abundance: NA; j_gene: TRBJ2-1; v_gene: TRBV27; len: 15; d_gene: NA; CDR3nt: TGTGCCAGCAGTTTAACAGGTCCCCTCTACAATGAGCAGTTCTTC; CDR3aa: CASSLTGPLYNEQFF
abundance: NA; j_gene: TRBJ1-2; v_gene: TRBV29-1; len: 12; d_gene: NA; CDR3nt: TGCAGCACCGACAGAGCTAACTATGGCTACACCTTC; CDR3aa: CSTDRANYGYTF
abundance: NA; j_gene: TRBJ2-7; v_gene: TRBV5-6; len: 16; d_gene: TRBD2; CDR3nt: TGTGCCAGCAGCTTGGGTTTTGGAGCGGGAGGCTACGAGCAGTACTTC; CDR3aa: CASSLGFGAGGYEQYF
abundance: NA; j_gene: TRBJ2-7; v_gene: TRBV18; len: 13; d_gene: NA; CDR3nt: TGTGCCAGCGCACCCGGGACGGCCTACGAGCAGTACTTC; CDR3aa: CASAPGTAYEQYF
abundance: few; j_gene: TRBJ2-1; v_gene: TRBV5-5; len: 16; d_gene: TRBD1; CDR3nt: TGTGCCAGCAGCTTGAGATCAGGGGGCTACTACAATGAGCAGTTCTTC; CDR3aa: CASSLRSGGYYNEQFF
abundance: few; j_gene: TRBJ2-1; v_gene: TRBV5-1; len: 15; d_gene: TRBD2; CDR3nt: TGCGCCAGCAGCTGGGGACTAGCGGGGATCGGTGAGCAGTTCTTC; CDR3aa: CASSWGLAGIGEQFF